Listed here are 16 T cell receptor beta chains from one sample, sequenced in a study of blood T cells in healthy people across ages. With a J-beta primer mix and a sample-barcoded 5' primer, a second PCR ran roughly 6 to 11 cycles. TCRdb itself ran the 5' RACE reads through MiXCR, one entry per CDR3 protein. In the table there are hundreds of thousands of distinct CDR3 sequences, approximately 40% of which are singletons. Material for sequencing was blood. The source is a man older than 75 in good health.

This sequence joins TRBV18 and TRBJ1-5; D gene ambiguous. The CDR3 totals 14 residues. The V end was cut by 6 bases, the J end by 0 bases, with 9 bases between. Germline CDR1 reads KGHSH; CDR2 reads LQKENI. The CDR3 here is CASSSGHSNQPQHF. The CDR3 DNA is TGTGCCAGCTCTAGCGGGCATAGCAATCAGCCCCAGCATTTT.

This clonotype was detected many times. This chain connects TRBV6-2 or TRBV6-3 to TRBJ1-5, with no clear D. The CDR3 consists of 14 residues. V dropped 2 bases and J dropped 4 bases, with 9 bases sitting between them. The germline gives CDR1 MNHEY, CDR2 SVGEGT. The CDR3 spells CASSYLDGNQPQHF. The CDR3 nucleotides are TGTGCCAGCAGTTACCTGGACGGGAATCAGCCCCAGCATTTT.

This chain uses TRBV7-2 with TRBJ2-2; D may be TRBD1 or TRBD2 (5 bases each). From germline, CDR1 is SGHTA and CDR2 FQGNSA. V shed 5 bases and J shed 4 bases, with 17 bases lying between them. This CDR3 is 16 amino acids long. For the CDR3, the DNA is TGTGCCAGCAGCCTCCAGGGACCTTTGACCACCGGGGAGCTGTTTTTT. Protein: CASSLQGPLTTGELFF.

CDR3 DNA sequence: TGTGCCAGCCGTAAGACAGGGGAGGACACCGGGGAGCTGTTTTTT. Residues: CASRKTGEDTGELFF. The chain links TRBV6-2 or TRBV6-3 to TRBJ2-2; 8 bases are a match to TRBD1. V shed 8 bases and J 3 bases; nucleotides not matched to a gene: 8. Per the germline V gene, CDR1 is MNHEY and CDR2 is SVGEGT. The CDR3 totals 15 residues.

The chain uses TRBV6-2 or TRBV6-3 and TRBJ2-1; no reliable D call. Between the trimmed V and J ends, which lost 5 bases and 8 bases, there was a span of 7 bases. CDR1 and CDR2 from the germline V gene are MNHEY and SVGEGT. This CDR3 region has 11 residues. The CDR3 DNA reads as TGTGCCAGCAGTCCTAGGTATGAGCAGTTCTTC. This translates into CASSPRYEQFF.

This clonotype has only a few counts. The chain joins TRBV18 to TRBJ2-5; D may be TRBD1 (5 bases). Germline V gene data show CDR1 as KGHSH and CDR2 as LQKENI. Trimming took off 2 bases at V and 4 bases at J, with 11 bases between the two ends. The CDR3 extends over 14 amino acids. This CDR3 is CASSPGQGIETQYF. The DNA of the CDR3 is TGTGCCAGCTCACCAGGGCAGGGAATAGAGACCCAGTACTTC.

For this clonotype: An end of the junction does not agree with germline; a read error may underlie this. The J gene is TRBJ2-3, the V gene TRBV5-1, with TRBD1 identical over 8 bases. This CDR3 spans 15 amino acids. Germline lookup yields CDR1 SGHRS and CDR2 YFSETQ. Here the CDR3 reads CASSRDGQGQDTLYF. DNA of the CDR3: TGCGCCAGCAGCCGAGACGGACAGGGACAAGATACGCTGTATTTT.

V is TRBV5-1 and J is TRBJ2-2, with 11 nucleotides matching TRBD2. Germline V gene data show CDR1 as SGHRS and CDR2 as YFSETQ. V lost 6 bases and J lost 3; bases outside the gene matches: 13. The CDR3 has 18 amino acids. For the CDR3, the DNA is TGCGCCAGCACTTTTGCCTCCGGGACTAGCGGAGACACCGGGGAGCTGTTTTTT. It specifies CASTFASGTSGDTGELFF.

This clonotype was detected only a few times. CDR3 DNA sequence: TGTGCCAGCAGTCCGGACAGGGTGGGCGAGCAGTACTTC. This codes for CASSPDRVGEQYF. This chain uses TRBV18 with TRBJ2-7; 8 bases line up with TRBD1. The CDR3 spans 13 residues. J gave up 6 bases and V 8 bases, and 9 bases lay outside the gene matches. Germline CDR1 reads KGHSH; CDR2 reads LQKENI.

This clonotype showed up just a few times. This chain joins TRBV28 and TRBJ1-1, with D maybe TRBD1 (5 bases). This CDR3 is built from 15 residues. The V end was cut by 4 bases, the J end by 3 bases, with 15 bases between. The germline CDR1 and CDR2 sequences are MDHEN and SYDVKM. Here the CDR3 reads CASSSTGLGDTEAFF. CDR3 in DNA: TGTGCCAGCAGTTCCACCGGACTGGGGGACACTGAAGCTTTCTTT. Combining the CDR3 with reference TRBV28 and TRBJ1-1 gives the whole variable domain DVKVTQSSRYLVKRTGEKVFLECVQDMDHENMFWYRQDPGLGLRLIYFSYDVKMKEKGDIPEGYSVSREKKERFSLILESASTNQTSMYLCASSSTGLGDTEAFFGQGTRLTVV.

The chain uses TRBV4-2 and TRBJ1-1; possibly TRBD1 for D (6 bases). The germline V gene has CDR1 LGHNA and CDR2 YNFKEQ. This CDR3 contains 16 residues. V was pared by 1 base and J by 4 bases, with 16 bases between. CDR3 coding DNA: TGTGCCAGCAGCCAAGGGTCTGGGGGGCTTAGCACTGAAGCTTTCTTT. Its protein product is CASSQGSGGLSTEAFF.

This clonotype was picked up a small number of times. V is TRBV27 and J is TRBJ2-3, with 10 bases aligning to TRBD2. Germline V gene lookup returns CDR1 MNHEY and CDR2 SMNVEV (reference sequence). The CDR3 consists of 15 residues. With V trimmed by 2 bases and J by 3 bases, 2 bases remained unmatched. CDR3 DNA: TGTGCCAGCAGTTTAAAGGGACTAGCGACAGATACGCAGTATTTT. Protein: CASSLKGLATDTQYF.

There are a few counts of this clonotype. V usage is TRBV12-3 or TRBV12-4 and J usage is TRBJ1-1; maybe TRBD1 (5 bases). Trimming left V 0 bases short and J 5 bases short, with 13 bases between. The CDR3 loop spans 15 amino acids. In nucleotides, the CDR3 is TGTGCCAGCAGTTTAGCGGGGGGGGTAGGGACTGAAGCTTTCTTT. Translated, it gives CASSLAGGVGTEAFF.

There are a few counts of this clonotype. CDR3: CASSLTGTSTNEQFF. CDR3 in DNA: TGTGCCAGCAGCTTAACCGGGACTTCGACGAATGAGCAGTTCTTC. The chain recombines TRBV7-8 with TRBJ2-1; possible D gene TRBD2, 6 bases. Trimming stripped 2 bases from V and 7 bases from J, with 15 bases between. This CDR3 comprises 15 residues. Germline CDR1 is SGHVS and CDR2 is FQNEAQ.

The V and J genes are TRBV5-1 and TRBJ2-5; D possibly corresponds to TRBD2 (5 bases). CDR3 size: 13 residues. Trimming pared 0 bases from V and 10 bases from J, leaving 13 bases between. In germline, CDR1 is SGHRS, CDR2 YFSETQ. CDR3 DNA sequence: TGCGCCAGCAGCTTGGGAGGGTCCCGATACCAGTACTTC. Translation gives CASSLGGSRYQYF.

Concerning this clonotype: This may be a read error, as it is one base from a much larger clone. The chain carries TRBV29-1 and TRBJ2-6; D is perhaps TRBD1 (6 bases). V was trimmed by 3 bases and J by 0 bases, leaving 12 bases between them. Germline V gene data show CDR1 as SQVTM and CDR2 as ANQGSEA. This CDR3 comprises 16 residues. The CDR3 loop reads CSVEAGANSGANVLTF. CDR3 bases: TGCAGCGTTGAGGCAGGGGCTAACTCTGGGGCCAACGTCCTGACTTTC. Based on the CDR3 plus reference TRBV29-1 and TRBJ2-6, the full variable domain is SAVISQKPSRDICQRGTSLTIQCQVDSQVTMMFWYRQQPGQSLTLIATANQGSEATYESGFVIDKFPISRPNLTFSTLTVSNMSPEDSSIYLCSVEAGANSGANVLTFGAGSRLTVL.